One and the same sample provided the 10 T cell receptor beta chains below, sequenced in a study of blood T cell repertoires in COVID-19. The protocol was immunoSEQ multiplex PCR, while the TCRdb copy is restricted to in-frame clones and leaves out a portion. The sample records 160,000 or so clones, over 80% being singletons. The sample taken for sequencing was peripheral blood. These TCRs come from a woman aged 70-85 years with acute or convalescent COVID-19.

The chain couples TRBV5-8 to TRBJ1-5, with TRBD1 matching over 7 bases. V shed 5 bases and J 1 base; nucleotides not matched to a gene: 3. This CDR3 has 14 amino acids. CDR1 SGHTS and CDR2 YDEGEE come from the germline V gene. DNA of the CDR3: TGTGCCAGCAGTAGGGGACAGAGCAATCAGCCCCAGCATTTT. It translates to CASSRGQSNQPQHF.

V usage is TRBV4-3 and J usage is TRBJ1-2, with a possible D match to TRBD1 (6 bases). This CDR3 contains 15 residues. Germline V gives CDR1 LGHNA, CDR2 YSLEER. V lost 0 bases and J 8 bases, leaving 16 bases between the germline ends. The CDR3 DNA sequence: TGCGCCAGCAGCCAAGATTGGGGGGGGGCCAGGGGCTACACCTTC. Encoded protein: CASSQDWGGARGYTF.

The chain employs TRBV10-3 and TRBJ1-4; D ambiguous. The CDR3 is made up of 16 amino acids. V was pared by 3 bases and J by 0 bases, with 11 bases between. Germline CDR1 ENHRY, CDR2 SYGVKD. CDR3 sequence: CAISDPAGTTNEKLFF. For the CDR3, the DNA is TGTGCCATCAGTGACCCCGCCGGGACAACTAATGAAAAACTGTTTTTT.

The chain links TRBV10-2 to TRBJ1-5, with 7 bases aligning to TRBD1. The CDR3 is made up of 16 amino acids. Trimming cost V 6 bases and J 8 bases; bases outside gene matches: 16. Germline CDR1 reads WSHSY; CDR2 reads SAAADI. This CDR3 is CASSDRTGARGEPQHF. DNA of the CDR3: TGCGCCAGCAGCGATAGAACAGGGGCCCGAGGGGAGCCCCAGCATTTT.

This rearrangement joins TRBV27 to TRBJ2-3; TRBD2 matches 14 bases. Germline V gene data show CDR1 as MNHEY and CDR2 as SMNVEV (reference sequence). This CDR3 region has 16 residues. The junction had 12 bases not matched to a gene; V was cut back by 5 bases and J by 11 bases. The CDR3 bases are TGTGCCAGCAGTCCGGGGACTAGCGGGAGTTGGGGGGGGCAGTATTTT. This sequence encodes CASSPGTSGSWGGQYF.

V is TRBV6-5 and J is TRBJ1-1; D unresolved. Trimming removed 7 bases at V and 1 base at J, with 13 bases between. The CDR3 extends over 14 amino acids. Germline V gene sequence: CDR1 MNHEY, CDR2 SVGAGI. The CDR3 is CASKPGRGNTEAFF. The CDR3 DNA is TGTGCCAGCAAACCCGGACGGGGGAACACTGAAGCTTTCTTT.

This chain connects TRBV29-1 to TRBJ2-7, with D tentatively TRBD2 (5 bases). V gave up 8 bases and J gave up 7 bases, with 15 bases separating them. The CDR3 loop spans 11 amino acids. CDR1 SQVTM and CDR2 ANQGSEA come from the germline V gene. DNA for the CDR3: TGCAGCACGGGCCTGGCGGGTGAGCAGTACTTC. The encoded protein is CSTGLAGEQYF.

V gene TRBV5-1 combines with J gene TRBJ2-5, with 8 bases identical to TRBD2. The V gene's germline CDR1 is SGHRS and CDR2 YFSETQ. J lost 5 bases, V lost 3 bases, and 9 bases had no gene match. The CDR3 length is 15 residues. CDR3 nucleotide sequence: TGCGCCAGCAGCTCCATCCGGGGGGGATCGGAGACCCAGTACTTC. Its protein is CASSSIRGGSETQYF. Full variable domain (missing parts from reference TRBV5-1 and TRBJ2-5): KAGVTQTPRYLIKTRGQQVTLSCSPISGHRSVSWYQQTPGQGLQFLFEYFSETQRNKGNFPGRFSGRQFSNSRSEMNVSTLELGDSALYLCASSSIRGGSETQYFGPGTRLLVL.

This clone was counted a few times. V gene TRBV7-9 combines with J gene TRBJ1-1, with D unresolved. CDR1 is SEHNR, CDR2 FQNEAQ, per germline (reference sequence). This CDR3 is 14 amino acids long. V was pared by 0 bases and J by 1 base, with 6 bases between. The CDR3 DNA follows: TGTGCCAGCAGCTTAGCGGCAGAGAACACTGAAGCTTTCTTT. Its translation: CASSLAAENTEAFF.

CDR3 in amino acids: CASSPMRRDRAGNTEAFF. CDR3 in DNA: TGTGCCAGCAGCCCAATGAGGCGGGACAGGGCTGGTAACACTGAAGCTTTCTTT. This sequence joins TRBV7-9 and TRBJ1-1; 9 bases agree with TRBD1. Germline loops: CDR1 SEHNR, CDR2 FQNEAQ (reference sequence). V dropped 5 bases and J dropped 2; count of bases not matched to a gene: 15. The CDR3 spans 18 residues.